This T cell receptor (beta chain) emerged from a study of T cells after yellow fever vaccination. Across the whole study: Preparation of the low-cell-number fractions used SMART-Seq v4 Ultra Low Input.

A universal primer site and UMIs were added as TCR cDNA was made by 5'RACE template switching. TCRdb re-analysed the 5' RACE reads in MiXCR, keeping a single row per CDR3 protein. This sample has just under 85,000 distinct CDR3 sequences, with approximately 12% found just once. The V and J ends lost 0 bases and 8 bases, in that order; junction bases with no gene match: 13. CDR1 and CDR2 from the germline V gene are LGHNA and YSLEER. The CDR3 totals 17 residues. There are a few counts of this clonotype. The source was CD8+ T cells not binding an NS4B(214-222) dextramer, sorted from PBMCs, collected roughly 20 days after the first yellow fever vaccination. The sequence came from a man aged 18 to 35 who received the YFV17D yellow fever vaccine. This chain uses TRBV4-3 with TRBJ2-1; 7 bases line up with TRBD2. In nucleotides, the CDR3 is TGCGCCAGCAGCCAAGAAAGTAGGGCTAGCGGCGGTCATGAGCAGTTCTTC. As protein: CASSQESRASGGHEQFF.